The rows below give T cell receptor beta chains drawn from one sample of a study of blood T cell repertoires in COVID-19. TCRdb's copy holds only in-frame clones and misses some; the assay was immunoSEQ multiplex PCR. The repertoire holds about 270,000 clones, with roughly 90% as singletons. The sequenced sample consisted of PBMCs or T cells enriched from blood (not recorded which). The receptors derive from a man in his forties who had been exposed to COVID-19. Both conserved end residues are part of each CDR3. The D gene is left open where the match is weak. Only some rows state a clone size, as once, few, many or a class for expanded clones.

d_gene	j_gene	abundance	v_gene	CDR3nt	CDR3aa
-	TRBJ1-2	-	TRBV5-1	TGCGCCAGCAGCTTGGCCTATGGTGGCTACACCTTC	CASSLAYGGYTF
TRBD1	TRBJ1-2	-	TRBV28	TGTGCCAGCAGAGGGACAGGAGTCTATGGCTACACCTTC	CASRGTGVYGYTF
TRBD1	TRBJ2-7	-	TRBV24-1	TGTGCCACCAGTGAGGGGGGACAGGGGAGGTCCTACGAGCAGTACTTC	CATSEGGQGRSYEQYF
-	TRBJ2-3	-	TRBV11-3	TGTGCCAGCAGCACGCGACAGGGTGAGGGAGGCGATACGCAGTATTTT	CASSTRQGEGGDTQYF
TRBD1	TRBJ2-2	few	TRBV5-5	TGTGCCAGCAGCTTTATTATGAGGGACAGGGCCACCGGGGAGCTGTTTTTT	CASSFIMRDRATGELFF
-	TRBJ1-5	-	TRBV7-9	TGTGCCAGCAGCCAACAGGAGTCGCCCCAGCATTTT	CASSQQESPQHF
-	TRBJ1-4	-	TRBV7-3	TGTGCCAGCAGCTTAAGTGGCAGGGGAGCTGAAAAACTGTTTTTT	CASSLSGRGAEKLFF
-	TRBJ2-3	-	TRBV5-3	TGTGCCAGAAGCCTCCTAGCGACTAGCACAGATACGCAGTATTTT	CARSLLATSTDTQYF
-	TRBJ2-2	once	TRBV5-1	TGCGCCAGCAGCTTGGAACAGGACACCGGGGAGCTGTTTTTT	CASSLEQDTGELFF
TRBD1	TRBJ2-2	-	TRBV5-4	TGTGCCAGCAGCCCCAGGACAGGGAGTGGCGGGGAGCTGTTTTTT	CASSPRTGSGGELFF